The clone carrying this T cell receptor beta chain has a count of ten or more. There were TCR beta CDR3 regions amplified from RNA transcripts. The TCR CDR3 first-round RT-PCR relied on the HTBI primer set. MiXCR was run by TCRdb on the multiplex PCR reads, yielding one entry per CDR3 protein. The top ten clones hold about 30% of a sample with nearly 250,000 distinct CDR3 sequences, roughly 17% of them seen once. The sample comes from a study of T cells in Graves' hyperthyroidism and ophthalmopathy. Patients with uncontrolled infections, other autoimmune diseases, pregnancy or lactation were excluded. V was shortened by 0 bases and J by 5 bases, with 8 bases between the two germline ends. CDR1 and CDR2 (germline): MNHEY, SVGEGT. CDR3 length equals 13 residues.

The sequence came from a woman younger than 35 with Graves' ophthalmopathy. The chain joins TRBV6-2 or TRBV6-3 to TRBJ2-7; D remains ambiguous. Specimen: blood. This chain's CDR3 is CASSYSVSNEQYF. For the CDR3, the DNA is TGTGCCAGCAGTTACTCGGTTAGCAACGAGCAGTACTTC.